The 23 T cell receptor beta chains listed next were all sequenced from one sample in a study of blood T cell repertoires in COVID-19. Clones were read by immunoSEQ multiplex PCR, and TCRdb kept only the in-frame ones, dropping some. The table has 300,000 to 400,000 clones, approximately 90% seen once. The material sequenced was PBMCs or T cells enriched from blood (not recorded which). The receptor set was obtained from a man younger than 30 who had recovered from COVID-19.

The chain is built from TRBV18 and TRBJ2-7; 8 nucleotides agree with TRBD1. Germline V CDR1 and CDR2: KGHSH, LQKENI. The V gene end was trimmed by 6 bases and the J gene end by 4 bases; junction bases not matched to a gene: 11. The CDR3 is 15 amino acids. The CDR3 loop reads CASSTGAGPLYEQYF. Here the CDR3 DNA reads TGTGCCAGCTCGACAGGGGCAGGGCCTCTTTACGAGCAGTACTTC.

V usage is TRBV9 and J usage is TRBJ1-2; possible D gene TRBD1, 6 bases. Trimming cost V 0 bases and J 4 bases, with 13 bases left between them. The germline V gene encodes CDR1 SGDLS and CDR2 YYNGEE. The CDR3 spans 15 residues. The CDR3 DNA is TGTGCCAGCAGCGTAGGGCCAGGGGCCGGCTATGGCTACACCTTC. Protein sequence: CASSVGPGAGYGYTF.

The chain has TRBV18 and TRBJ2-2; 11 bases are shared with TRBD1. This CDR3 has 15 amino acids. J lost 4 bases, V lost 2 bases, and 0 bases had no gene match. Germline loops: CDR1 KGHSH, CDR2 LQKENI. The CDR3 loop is CASSPGTGGTGELFF. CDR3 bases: TGTGCCAGCTCACCAGGGACAGGGGGCACCGGGGAGCTGTTTTTT. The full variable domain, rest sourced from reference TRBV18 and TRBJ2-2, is NAGVMQNPRHLVRRRGQEARLRCSPMKGHSHVYWYRQLPEEGLKFMVYLQKENIIDESGMPKERFSAEFPKEGPSILRIQQVVRGDSAAYFCASSPGTGGTGELFFGEGSRLTVL.

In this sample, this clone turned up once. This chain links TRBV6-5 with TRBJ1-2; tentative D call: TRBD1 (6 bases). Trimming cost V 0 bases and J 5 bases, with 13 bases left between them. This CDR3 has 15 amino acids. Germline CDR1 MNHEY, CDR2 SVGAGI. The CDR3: CASSYSYRGIYGYTF. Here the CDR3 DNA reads TGTGCCAGCAGTTACTCGTATAGGGGGATTTATGGCTACACCTTC.

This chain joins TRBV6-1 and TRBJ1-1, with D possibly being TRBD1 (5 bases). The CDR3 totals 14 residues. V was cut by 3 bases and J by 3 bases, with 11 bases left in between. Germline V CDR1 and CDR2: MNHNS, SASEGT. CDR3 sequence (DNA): TGTGCCAGCAGTGACCCAGGGTCGTACACTGAAGCTTTCTTT. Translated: CASSDPGSYTEAFF.

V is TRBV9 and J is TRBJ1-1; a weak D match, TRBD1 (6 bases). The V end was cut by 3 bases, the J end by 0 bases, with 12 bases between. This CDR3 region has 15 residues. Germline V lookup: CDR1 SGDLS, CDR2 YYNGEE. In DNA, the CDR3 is TGTGCCAGCAGCGCTGGACAGTCCTTGAACACTGAAGCTTTCTTT. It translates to CASSAGQSLNTEAFF.

CDR3 region: CASSSRGRGQPQHF. For the CDR3, the DNA is TGTGCCAGCAGTTCCAGGGGGCGGGGACAGCCCCAGCATTTT. V usage is TRBV6-5 and J usage is TRBJ1-5, with 8 bases that match TRBD1. There are 14 residues in the CDR3. Germline V lookup: CDR1 MNHEY, CDR2 SVGAGI. V was pared by 4 bases and J by 7 bases, with 6 bases of the junction left unmatched.

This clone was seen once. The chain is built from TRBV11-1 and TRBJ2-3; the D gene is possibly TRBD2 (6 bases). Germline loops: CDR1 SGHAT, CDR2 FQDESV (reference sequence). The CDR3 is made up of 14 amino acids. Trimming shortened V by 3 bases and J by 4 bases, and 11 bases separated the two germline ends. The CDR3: CASSLQRAPDTQYF. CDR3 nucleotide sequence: TGTGCCAGCAGCTTGCAGCGGGCCCCAGATACGCAGTATTTT.

The chain's CDR3 is CASSSAGLRDTEAFF. The CDR3 region has the DNA TGTGCCAGCAGTAGCGCGGGCCTGAGGGATACTGAAGCTTTCTTT. The chain couples TRBV28 to TRBJ1-1; D is unclear. The CDR3 totals 15 residues. Trimming left V 5 bases short and J 5 bases short, with 18 bases between. From germline, CDR1 is MDHEN and CDR2 SYDVKM.

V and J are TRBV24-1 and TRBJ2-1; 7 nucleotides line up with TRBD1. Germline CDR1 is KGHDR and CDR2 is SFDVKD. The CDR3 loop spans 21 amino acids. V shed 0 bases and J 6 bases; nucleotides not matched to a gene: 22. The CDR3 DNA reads TGTGCCACCAGTGATTTGGGAGCCGGACAGGAGTTAGATTTCCCATTCAATGAGCAGTTCTTC. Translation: CATSDLGAGQELDFPFNEQFF.

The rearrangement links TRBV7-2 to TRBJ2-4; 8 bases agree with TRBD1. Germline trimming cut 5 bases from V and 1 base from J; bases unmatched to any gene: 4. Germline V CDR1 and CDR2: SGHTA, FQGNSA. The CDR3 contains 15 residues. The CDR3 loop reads CASSPRQGAKNIQYF. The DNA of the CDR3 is TGTGCCAGCAGCCCCCGACAGGGGGCCAAAAACATTCAGTACTTC. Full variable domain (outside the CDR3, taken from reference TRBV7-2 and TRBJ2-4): GAGVSQSPSNKVTEKGKDVELRCDPISGHTALYWYRQSLGQGLEFLIYFQGNSAPDKSGLPSDRFSAERTGGSVSTLTIQRTQQEDSAVYLCASSPRQGAKNIQYFGAGTRLSVL.

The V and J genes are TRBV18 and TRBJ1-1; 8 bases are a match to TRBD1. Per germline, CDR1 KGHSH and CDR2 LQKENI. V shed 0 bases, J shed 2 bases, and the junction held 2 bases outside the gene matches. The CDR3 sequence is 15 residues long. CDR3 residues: CASSPPGTGNTEAFF. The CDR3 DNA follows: TGTGCCAGCTCACCACCTGGGACAGGAAACACTGAAGCTTTCTTT.

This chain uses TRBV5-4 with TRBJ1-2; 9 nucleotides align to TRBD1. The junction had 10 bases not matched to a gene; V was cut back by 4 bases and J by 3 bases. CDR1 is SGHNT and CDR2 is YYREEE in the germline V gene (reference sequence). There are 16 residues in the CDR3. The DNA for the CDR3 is TGTGCCAGCAGCCCAGACTTACGGACAGGGGACTATGGCTACACCTTC. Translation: CASSPDLRTGDYGYTF.

For the CDR3, the DNA is TGTGCCAGCAGCTTAATGAGGGGGACTGAAGCTTTCTTT. This encodes CASSLMRGTEAFF. The chain employs TRBV7-3 and TRBJ1-1; possible D gene TRBD1, 6 bases. There are 13 residues in the CDR3. Trimming cost V 1 base and J 5 bases, with 8 bases left between them. Looked up from germline, CDR1 is SGHTA and CDR2 is FQGTGA.

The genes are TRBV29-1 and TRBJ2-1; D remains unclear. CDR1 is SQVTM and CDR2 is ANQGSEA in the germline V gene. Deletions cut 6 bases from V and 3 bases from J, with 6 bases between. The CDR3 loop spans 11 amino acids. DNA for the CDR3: TGCAGCGTGGCAGGCTACAATGAGCAGTTCTTC. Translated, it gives CSVAGYNEQFF.

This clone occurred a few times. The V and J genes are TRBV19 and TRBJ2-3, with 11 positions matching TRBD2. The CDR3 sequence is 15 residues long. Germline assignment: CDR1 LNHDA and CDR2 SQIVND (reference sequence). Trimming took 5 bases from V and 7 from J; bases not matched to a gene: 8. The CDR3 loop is CASSRGTSGPYTQYF. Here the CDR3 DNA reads TGTGCCAGTAGTCGTGGGACTAGCGGACCCTATACGCAGTATTTT.

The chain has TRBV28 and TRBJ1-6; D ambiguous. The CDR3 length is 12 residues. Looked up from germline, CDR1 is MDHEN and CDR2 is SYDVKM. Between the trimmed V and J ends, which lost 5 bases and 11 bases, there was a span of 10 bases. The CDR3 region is CASSPTLPPLHF. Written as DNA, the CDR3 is TGTGCCAGCAGTCCCACTCTGCCACCCCTCCACTTT.

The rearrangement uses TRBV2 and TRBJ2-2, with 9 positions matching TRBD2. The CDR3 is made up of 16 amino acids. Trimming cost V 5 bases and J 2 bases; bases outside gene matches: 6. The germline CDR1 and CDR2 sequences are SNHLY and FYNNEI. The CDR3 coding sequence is TGTGCCAGCAGTCTTAGCGGGAGACATAACACCGGGGAGCTGTTTTTT. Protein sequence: CASSLSGRHNTGELFF.

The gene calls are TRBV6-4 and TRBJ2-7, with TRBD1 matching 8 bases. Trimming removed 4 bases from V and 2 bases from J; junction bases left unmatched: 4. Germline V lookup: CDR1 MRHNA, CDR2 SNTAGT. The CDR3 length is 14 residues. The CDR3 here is CASSVGTGPYEQYF. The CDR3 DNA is TGTGCCAGCAGTGTTGGGACAGGACCCTACGAGCAGTACTTC.

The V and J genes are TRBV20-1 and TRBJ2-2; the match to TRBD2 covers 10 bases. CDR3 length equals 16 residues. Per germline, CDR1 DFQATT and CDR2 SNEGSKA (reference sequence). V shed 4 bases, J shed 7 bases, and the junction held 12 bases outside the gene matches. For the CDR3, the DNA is TGCAGTGCTACTGACGTTAGCGGGAGGAGGGTCGGGGAGCTGTTTTTT. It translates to CSATDVSGRRVGELFF.

CDR3 DNA sequence: TGTGCCAGCAGTGTGTGGGGACTAGTCTCCGAGCAGTACTTC. Translated: CASSVWGLVSEQYF. The rearrangement links TRBV5-4 to TRBJ2-7; 8 bases map to TRBD2. Trimming removed 5 bases from V and 6 bases from J; junction bases left unmatched: 10. CDR1 is SGHNT, CDR2 YYREEE, per germline (reference sequence). The CDR3 extends over 14 amino acids.

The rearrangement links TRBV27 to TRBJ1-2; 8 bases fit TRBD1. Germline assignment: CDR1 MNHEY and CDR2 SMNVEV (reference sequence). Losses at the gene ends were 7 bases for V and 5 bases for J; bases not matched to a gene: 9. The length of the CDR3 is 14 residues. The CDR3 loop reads CASTRGQGGYGYTF. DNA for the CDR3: TGTGCCAGCACCAGAGGACAGGGCGGTTATGGCTACACCTTC.

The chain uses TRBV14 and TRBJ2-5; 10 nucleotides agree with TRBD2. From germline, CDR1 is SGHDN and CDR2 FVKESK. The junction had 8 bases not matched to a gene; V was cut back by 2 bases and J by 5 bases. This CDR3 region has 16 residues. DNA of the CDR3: TGTGCCAGCAGCCAACTAGCGGGGGCCCGGGGTGAGACCCAGTACTTC. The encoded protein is CASSQLAGARGETQYF.